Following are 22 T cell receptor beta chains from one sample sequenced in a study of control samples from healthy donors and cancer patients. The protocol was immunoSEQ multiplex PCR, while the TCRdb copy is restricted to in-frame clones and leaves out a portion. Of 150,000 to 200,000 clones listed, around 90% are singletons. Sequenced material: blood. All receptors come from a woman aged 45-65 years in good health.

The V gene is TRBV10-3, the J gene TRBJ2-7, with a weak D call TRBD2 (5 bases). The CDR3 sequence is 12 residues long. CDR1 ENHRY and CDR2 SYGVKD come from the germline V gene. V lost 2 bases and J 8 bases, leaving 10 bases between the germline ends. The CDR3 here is CAISEGETKQYF. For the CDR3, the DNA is TGTGCCATCAGTGAGGGGGAGACGAAGCAGTACTTC.

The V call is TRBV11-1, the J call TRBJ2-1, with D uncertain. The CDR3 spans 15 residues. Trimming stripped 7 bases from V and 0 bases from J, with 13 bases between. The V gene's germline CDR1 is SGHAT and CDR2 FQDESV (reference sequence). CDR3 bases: TGTGCCAGCAAGTCGCAGATTAGCTCCTACAATGAGCAGTTCTTC. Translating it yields CASKSQISSYNEQFF.

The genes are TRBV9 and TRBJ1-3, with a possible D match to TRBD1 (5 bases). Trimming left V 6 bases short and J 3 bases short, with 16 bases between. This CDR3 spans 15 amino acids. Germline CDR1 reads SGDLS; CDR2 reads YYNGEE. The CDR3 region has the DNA TGTGCCAGCACCCTCGGGGGGGGTAGTGGAAACACCATATATTTT. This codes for CASTLGGGSGNTIYF.

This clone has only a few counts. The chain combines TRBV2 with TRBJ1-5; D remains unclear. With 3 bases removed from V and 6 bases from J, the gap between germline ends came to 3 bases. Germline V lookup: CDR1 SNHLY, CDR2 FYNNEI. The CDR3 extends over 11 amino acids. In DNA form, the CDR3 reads TGTGCCAGCAGTGACAGTCAGCCCCAGCATTTT. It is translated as CASSDSQPQHF.

CDR3 amino acids: CASSYDGNFYGYTF. The CDR3 nucleotides read TGTGCCAGCAGTTACGACGGAAACTTCTATGGCTACACCTTC. The chain links TRBV6-6 to TRBJ1-2; no clear D gene. The CDR3 length is 14 residues. Trimming shortened V by 2 bases and J by 4 bases, and 11 bases separated the two germline ends. CDR1 is MNHNY, CDR2 SVGAGI, per germline (reference sequence).

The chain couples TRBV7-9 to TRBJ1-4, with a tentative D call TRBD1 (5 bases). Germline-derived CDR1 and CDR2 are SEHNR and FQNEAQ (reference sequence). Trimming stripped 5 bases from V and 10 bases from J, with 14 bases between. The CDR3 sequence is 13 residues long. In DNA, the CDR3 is TGTGCCAGCAGCACACCGGGCGGGGGAAAACTGTTTTTT. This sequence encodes CASSTPGGGKLFF.

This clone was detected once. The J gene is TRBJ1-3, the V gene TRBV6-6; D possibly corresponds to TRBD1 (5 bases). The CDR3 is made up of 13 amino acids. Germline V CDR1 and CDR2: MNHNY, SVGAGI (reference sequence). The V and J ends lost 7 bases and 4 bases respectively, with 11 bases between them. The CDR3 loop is CASTLGPGNTIYF. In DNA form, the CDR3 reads TGTGCCAGCACCCTGGGACCGGGAAACACCATATATTTT.

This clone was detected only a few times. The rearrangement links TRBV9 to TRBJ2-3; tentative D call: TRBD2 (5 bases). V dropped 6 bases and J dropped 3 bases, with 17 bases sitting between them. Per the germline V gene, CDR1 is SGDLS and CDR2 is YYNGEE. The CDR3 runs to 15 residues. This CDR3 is CASTLDGELTDTQYF. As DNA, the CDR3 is TGTGCCAGCACCCTGGATGGGGAGTTGACAGATACGCAGTATTTT.

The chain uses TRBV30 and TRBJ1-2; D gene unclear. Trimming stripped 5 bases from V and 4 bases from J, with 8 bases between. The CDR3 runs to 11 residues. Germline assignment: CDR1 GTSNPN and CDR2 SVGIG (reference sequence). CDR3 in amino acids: CAWEVGYGYTF. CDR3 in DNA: TGTGCCTGGGAGGTAGGCTATGGCTACACCTTC. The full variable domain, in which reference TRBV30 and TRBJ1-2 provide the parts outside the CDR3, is SQTIHQWPATLVQPVGSPLSLECTVEGTSNPNLYWYRQAAGRGLQLLFYSVGIGQISSEVPQNLSASRPQDRQFILSSKKLLLSDSGFYLCAWEVGYGYTFGSGTRLTVV.

The CDR3 loop reads CASNPLPAGVGETQYF. CDR3 nucleotides: TGCGCCAGCAATCCCCTGCCAGCGGGAGTTGGAGAGACCCAGTACTTC. V is TRBV5-1 and J is TRBJ2-5, with 8 nucleotides matching TRBD2. From germline, CDR1 is SGHRS and CDR2 YFSETQ. The CDR3 totals 16 residues. V was pared by 6 bases and J by 4 bases, with 14 bases of the junction left unmatched.

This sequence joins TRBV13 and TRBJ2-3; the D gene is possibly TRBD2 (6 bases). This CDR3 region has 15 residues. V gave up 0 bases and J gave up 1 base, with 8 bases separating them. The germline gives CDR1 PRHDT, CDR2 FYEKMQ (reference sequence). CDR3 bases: TGTGCCAGCAGCTTAGGGGCTAGCGGCACAGATACGCAGTATTTT. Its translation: CASSLGASGTDTQYF.

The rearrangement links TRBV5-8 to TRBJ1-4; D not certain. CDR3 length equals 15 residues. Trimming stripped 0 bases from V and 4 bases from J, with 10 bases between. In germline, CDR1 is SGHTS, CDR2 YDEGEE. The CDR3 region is CASSLDFLYNEKLFF. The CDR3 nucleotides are TGTGCCAGCAGCTTGGATTTTCTATATAATGAAAAACTGTTTTTT.

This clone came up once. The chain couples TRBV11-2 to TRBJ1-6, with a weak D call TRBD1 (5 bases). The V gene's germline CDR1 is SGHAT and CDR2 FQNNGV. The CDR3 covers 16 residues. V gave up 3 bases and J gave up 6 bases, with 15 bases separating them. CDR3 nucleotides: TGTGCCAGCAGCTTTAGCCTCCTGACAGTTAATTCACCCCTCCACTTT. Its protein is CASSFSLLTVNSPLHF. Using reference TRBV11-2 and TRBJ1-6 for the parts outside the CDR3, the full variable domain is EAGVAQSPRYKIIEKRQSVAFWCNPISGHATLYWYQQILGQGPKLLIQFQNNGVVDDSQLPKDRFSAERLKGVDSTLKIQPAKLEDSAVYLCASSFSLLTVNSPLHFGNGTRLTVT.

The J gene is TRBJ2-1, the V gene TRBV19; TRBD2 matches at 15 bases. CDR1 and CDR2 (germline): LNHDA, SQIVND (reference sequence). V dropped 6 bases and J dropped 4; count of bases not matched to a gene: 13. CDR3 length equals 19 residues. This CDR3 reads CASRGLAGGGRGRYNEQFF. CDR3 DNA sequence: TGTGCCAGTAGGGGACTAGCGGGAGGAGGCAGGGGTCGATACAATGAGCAGTTCTTC.

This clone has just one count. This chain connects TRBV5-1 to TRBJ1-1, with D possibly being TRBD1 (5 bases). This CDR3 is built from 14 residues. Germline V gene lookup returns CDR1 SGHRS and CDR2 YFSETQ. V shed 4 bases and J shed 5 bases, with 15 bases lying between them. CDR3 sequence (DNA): TGCGCCAGCAGCCCGCCCGGGGGTTGGACTGAAGCTTTCTTT. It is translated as CASSPPGGWTEAFF.

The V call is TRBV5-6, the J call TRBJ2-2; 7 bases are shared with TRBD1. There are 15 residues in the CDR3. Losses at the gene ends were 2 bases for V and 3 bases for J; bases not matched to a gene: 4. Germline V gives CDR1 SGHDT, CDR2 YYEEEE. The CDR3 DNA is TGTGCCAGCAGCTTAAGGGGGCGGGACACCGGGGAGCTGTTTTTT. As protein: CASSLRGRDTGELFF.

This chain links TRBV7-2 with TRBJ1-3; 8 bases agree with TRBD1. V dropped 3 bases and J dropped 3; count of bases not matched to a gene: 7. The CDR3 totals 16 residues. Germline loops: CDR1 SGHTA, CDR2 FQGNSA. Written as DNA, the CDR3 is TGTGCCAGCAGCTTGAAGCAGGGGGCCAGTGGAAACACCATATATTTT. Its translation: CASSLKQGASGNTIYF.

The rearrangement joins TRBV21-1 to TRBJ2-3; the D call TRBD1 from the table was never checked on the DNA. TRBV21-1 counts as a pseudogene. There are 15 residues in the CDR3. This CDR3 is CASPVPGQGADTQYF. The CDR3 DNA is TGTGCCAGCCCCGTTCCGGGACAGGGCGCAGATACGCAGTATTTT.

The CDR3 here is CASSPLKGEVQVGNQPQHF. The CDR3 DNA is TGTGCCAGCAGTCCTCTTAAGGGGGAGGTTCAAGTTGGCAATCAGCCCCAGCATTTT. J is TRBJ1-5 and V is TRBV28; a weak D match, TRBD1 (6 bases). The germline V gene encodes CDR1 MDHEN and CDR2 SYDVKM. The CDR3 sequence is 19 residues long. V lost 5 bases and J lost 2, with 25 bases in between.

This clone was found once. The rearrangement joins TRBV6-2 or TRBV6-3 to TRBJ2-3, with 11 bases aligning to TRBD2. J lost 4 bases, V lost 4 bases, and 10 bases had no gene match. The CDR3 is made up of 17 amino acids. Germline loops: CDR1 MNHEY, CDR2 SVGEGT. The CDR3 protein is CASSSLKTSGSADTQYF. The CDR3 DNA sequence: TGTGCCAGCAGTTCCCTAAAAACTAGCGGGAGTGCAGATACGCAGTATTTT.

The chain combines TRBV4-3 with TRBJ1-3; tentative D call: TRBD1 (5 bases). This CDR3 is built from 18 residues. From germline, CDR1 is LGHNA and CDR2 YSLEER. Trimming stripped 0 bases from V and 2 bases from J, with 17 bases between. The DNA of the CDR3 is TGCGCCAGCAGCCAAGACTTACCGGGACTCCACGCTGGAAACACCATATATTTT. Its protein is CASSQDLPGLHAGNTIYF.

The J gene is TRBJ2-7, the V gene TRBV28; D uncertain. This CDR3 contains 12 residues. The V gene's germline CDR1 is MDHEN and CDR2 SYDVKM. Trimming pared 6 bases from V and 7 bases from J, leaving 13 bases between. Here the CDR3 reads CASSSRMGEQYF. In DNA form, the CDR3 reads TGTGCCAGCAGCTCCCGAATGGGAGAGCAGTACTTC.